This T cell receptor (beta chain) was obtained from a study of PD-1 blockade in classical Hodgkin lymphoma. Study-level findings and limits: Repertoire differences have undefined causes, possibly disease activity or prior therapy.

Brentuximab vedotin exposure varied among the patients, all of whom had relapsed after autologous stem cell transplantation. Trimming pared 10 bases from V and 6 bases from J, leaving 15 bases between. CDR3 length: 13 amino acids. Germline CDR1 LNHDA, CDR2 SQIVND (reference sequence). Points on this clone: Its antigen is not identified.

Sequencing was performed with immunoSEQ multiplex PCR; in TCRdb, only in-frame clones are kept and a portion is missing. The sample lists roughly 81,000 clones; 85% to 95% were seen once. The source is a human donor with classical Hodgkin lymphoma. The sequenced sample was peripheral blood mononuclear cells (PBMCs), obtained before the second cycle of nivolumab. The chain links TRBV19 to TRBJ2-2; no reliable D call. The CDR3 sequence is CATSRRRAGELFF. CDR3 DNA sequence: TGTGCCACCTCTCGACGACGCGCCGGGGAGCTGTTTTTT.